Sequencing of this T cell receptor (beta chain) was carried out in a study of shared clonotypes between healthy human individuals. General study findings and limits: Only blood was sampled; tissue repertoires likely differ. Clonotypes which were not shared had lower generation probabilities than clonotypes that all four donors shared.

It was into CD45RA+ naive and CD45RA-negative memory subsets that the CD4+ cells were split. Concerning this clone itself: The target antigen is unknown.

Method: immunoSEQ multiplex PCR; TCRdb's copy keeps in-frame clones and lacks some. The sample has a few million clones, around 90% seen once. The origin of this receptor is a man younger than 35 in good health. Some clones in this sample may be carry-over from other donors' samples. The sequencing input was naive CD4+ T cells from PBMCs. Subset denoted: CD45RA+ positively selected.

The chain's CDR3 is CASSLQGTNYGYTF. The CDR3 DNA follows: TGTGCCAGCAGTCTACAGGGGACTAACTATGGCTACACCTTC. The chain is built from TRBV5-8 and TRBJ1-2, with TRBD1 matching 7 bases. Looked up from germline, CDR1 is SGHTS and CDR2 is YDEGEE. J was trimmed by 0 bases and V by 5 bases; bases with no gene match: 4. The CDR3 is 14 residues long.